These T cell receptor beta chains were read from a single sample in a study of blood T cell repertoires in COVID-19. Method: immunoSEQ multiplex PCR; TCRdb's copy keeps in-frame clones and lacks some. The repertoire holds about 150,000 clones, 65% to 85% seen once, with roughly 3.6% in the top ten. Sequenced: peripheral blood. All receptors derive from a woman older than 75 with acute or convalescent COVID-19. The CDR3 runs from the conserved cysteine through the conserved F or W. The order of the fields is clone size, D gene, J gene, V gene, CDR3 protein, CDR3 DNA. The D gene is left open where the match is weak. Size tells how often a clone was seen (once, few, many) or the class of an expanded clone, and some rows leave it out.

-	-	TRBJ1-1	TRBV11-2	CASSPRSNTEAFF	TGTGCCAGCAGCCCCCGTTCGAACACTGAAGCTTTCTTT
-	-	TRBJ2-3	TRBV7-2	CASSSNRRVMGTDTQYF	TGTGCCAGCAGCTCCAACCGCAGGGTGATGGGCACAGATACGCAGTATTTT
few	TRBD1	TRBJ1-6	TRBV30	CAWSVRSTKQGDGVKF	TGTGCCTGGAGTGTAAGGAGCACCAAACAGGGGGACGGCGTAAAGTTT
-	TRBD1	TRBJ1-1	TRBV4-2	CASSQGRTGRHKEAFF	TGTGCCAGCAGCCAAGGGCGGACAGGCAGGCATAAAGAAGCTTTCTTT
-	TRBD1	TRBJ1-1	TRBV6-5	CASSSYPGQGRDQAFF	TGTGCCAGCAGTTCCTACCCTGGACAGGGCAGGGACCAAGCTTTCTTT
-	-	TRBJ2-7	TRBV6-2/TRBV6-3	CASSYGQIITYEQYF	TGTGCCAGCAGTTACGGACAGATTATTACCTACGAGCAGTACTTC
-	TRBD1	TRBJ1-6	TRBV28	CATKIDRVNSPLHF	TGTGCCACCAAAATAGACAGGGTAAATTCACCCCTCCACTTT
-	-	TRBJ1-1	TRBV6-5	CASSRRGGGTEAFF	TGTGCCAGCAGCCGAAGGGGCGGGGGCACTGAAGCTTTCTTT
-	-	TRBJ2-2	TRBV11-3	CASSLDGPGHTNTGELFF	TGTGCCAGCAGCTTAGATGGCCCAGGGCATACGAACACCGGGGAGCTGTTTTTT
-	-	TRBJ1-1	TRBV19	CASSIGGPQGCTEAFF	TGTGCCAGTAGTATAGGTGGGCCTCAGGGGTGCACTGAAGCTTTCTTT
few	TRBD1	TRBJ2-5	TRBV7-2	CASSPRNPSGGKETQYF	TGTGCCAGCAGCCCAAGAAACCCTTCAGGGGGCAAAGAGACCCAGTACTTC
-	-	TRBJ1-1	TRBV9	CASSPEGSLNTEAFF	TGTGCCAGCAGCCCTGAGGGAAGCTTGAACACTGAAGCTTTCTTT
-	TRBD1	TRBJ2-1	TRBV3-1/TRBV3-2	CASSQEGSGTGVFF	TGTGCCAGCAGCCAAGAGGGTTCCGGGACAGGAGTCTTCTTC
-	TRBD2	TRBJ2-7	TRBV6-2/TRBV6-3	CASSIDKRGPTYEQYF	TGTGCCAGCAGTATAGATAAGCGGGGGCCTACCTACGAGCAGTACTTC
-	-	TRBJ2-7	TRBV10-2	CASSELGRYEQYF	TGCGCCAGCAGTGAGCTGGGGCGCTACGAGCAGTACTTC
-	TRBD2	TRBJ2-4	TRBV25-1	CASSETSGRAKNIQYF	TGTGCCAGCAGTGAAACTAGCGGGAGGGCCAAAAACATTCAGTACTTC
once	TRBD1	TRBJ1-6	TRBV18	CASSPGQGPPYNSPLHF	TGTGCCAGCTCACCGGGACAGGGCCCTCCCTATAATTCACCCCTCCACTTT
-	-	TRBJ2-1	TRBV21-1	CASSKATGVKSNNEQFF	TGTGCCAGCAGCAAAGCTACAGGGGTAAAATCTAACAATGAGCAGTTCTTC